The entry below describes one T cell receptor beta chain. No antigen is known for it. Donors gave around 9.8 milliliters of peripheral blood apiece. The record originates from a study of blood T cells in healthy people across ages. Whole-study findings and limits: Aged donors had fewer naive CD4+ cells and lower diversity than long-lived donors.

A sample-barcoded 5' primer and a J-beta primer mix were used in a second PCR of roughly 6 to 11 cycles. TCRdb itself ran the 5' RACE reads through MiXCR, one entry per CDR3 protein. The sample lists around 1,000,000 distinct CDR3 sequences, 30% to 40% occurring once. The sequence was collected from a man between 18 and 35 years old in good health. The sample was blood.

The CDR3 sequence is CSARVADPYEQYF. In DNA form, the CDR3 reads TGCAGTGCTAGAGTGGCGGATCCCTACGAGCAGTACTTC. V is TRBV20-1 and J is TRBJ2-7; D unclear. The germline V gene encodes CDR1 DFQATT and CDR2 SNEGSKA (reference sequence). With 1 base removed from V and 2 bases from J, the gap between germline ends came to 9 bases. The CDR3 spans 13 residues.